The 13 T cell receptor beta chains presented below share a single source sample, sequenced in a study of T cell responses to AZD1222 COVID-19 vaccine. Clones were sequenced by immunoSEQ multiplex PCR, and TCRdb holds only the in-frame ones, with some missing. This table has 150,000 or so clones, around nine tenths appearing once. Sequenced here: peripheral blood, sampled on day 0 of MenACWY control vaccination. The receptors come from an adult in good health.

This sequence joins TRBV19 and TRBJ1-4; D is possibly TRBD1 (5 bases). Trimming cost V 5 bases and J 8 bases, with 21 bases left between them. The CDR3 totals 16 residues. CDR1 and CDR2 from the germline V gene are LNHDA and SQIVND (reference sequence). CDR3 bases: TGTGCCAGTAGTGGGGGTGGATCTGGACGGCAGGAAAAACTGTTTTTT. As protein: CASSGGGSGRQEKLFF.

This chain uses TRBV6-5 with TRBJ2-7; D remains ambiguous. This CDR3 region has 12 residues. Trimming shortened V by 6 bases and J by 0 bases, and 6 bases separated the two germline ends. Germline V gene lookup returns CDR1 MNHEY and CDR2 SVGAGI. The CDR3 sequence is CASSLSSYEQYF. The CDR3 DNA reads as TGTGCCAGCAGCCTAAGCTCCTACGAGCAGTACTTC.

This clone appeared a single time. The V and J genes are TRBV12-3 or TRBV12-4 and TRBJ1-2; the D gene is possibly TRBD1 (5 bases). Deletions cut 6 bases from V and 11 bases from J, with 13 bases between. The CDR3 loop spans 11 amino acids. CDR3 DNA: TGTGCCAGCAGCCTGGACACTTTTTACACCTTC. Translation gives CASSLDTFYTF.

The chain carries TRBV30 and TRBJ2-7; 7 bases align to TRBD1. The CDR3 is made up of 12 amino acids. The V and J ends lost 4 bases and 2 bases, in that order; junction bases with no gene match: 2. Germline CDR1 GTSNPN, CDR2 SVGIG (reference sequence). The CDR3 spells CAWNRGTYEQYF. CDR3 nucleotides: TGTGCCTGGAACAGGGGTACCTACGAGCAGTACTTC.

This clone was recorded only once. Here the CDR3 reads CASSSPEGNTEAFF. The CDR3 region has the DNA TGTGCCAGCAGCTCACCGGAGGGGAACACTGAAGCTTTCTTT. The chain couples TRBV7-9 to TRBJ1-1; D is uncertain. Germline V gives CDR1 SEHNR, CDR2 FQNEAQ (reference sequence). The ends were cut back, 4 bases at V and 1 base at J, with 10 bases in the middle. The CDR3 extends over 14 amino acids.

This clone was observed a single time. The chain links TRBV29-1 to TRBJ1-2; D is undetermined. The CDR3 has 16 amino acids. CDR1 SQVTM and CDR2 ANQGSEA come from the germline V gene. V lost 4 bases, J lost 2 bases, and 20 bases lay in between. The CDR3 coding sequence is TGCAGCGTTGCTGTTTCAAAGGGTACGATAAACTATGGCTACACCTTC. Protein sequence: CSVAVSKGTINYGYTF.

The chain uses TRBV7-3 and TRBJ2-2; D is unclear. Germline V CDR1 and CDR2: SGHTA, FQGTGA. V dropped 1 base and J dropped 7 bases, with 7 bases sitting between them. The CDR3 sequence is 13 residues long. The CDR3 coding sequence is TGTGCCAGCAGCTTAAAACCGTACGGGGAGCTGTTTTTT. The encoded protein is CASSLKPYGELFF.

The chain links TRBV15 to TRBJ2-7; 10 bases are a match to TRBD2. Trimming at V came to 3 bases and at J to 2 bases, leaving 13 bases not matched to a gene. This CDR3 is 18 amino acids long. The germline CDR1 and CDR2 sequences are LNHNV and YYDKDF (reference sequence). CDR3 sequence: CATSRPRSGRSGAYEQYF. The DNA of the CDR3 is TGTGCCACCAGCAGGCCGCGTAGCGGGAGGTCAGGGGCCTACGAGCAGTACTTC.

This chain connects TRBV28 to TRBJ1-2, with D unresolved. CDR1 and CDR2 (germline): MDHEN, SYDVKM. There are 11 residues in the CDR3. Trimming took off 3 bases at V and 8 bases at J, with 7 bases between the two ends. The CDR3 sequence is CASSLLDGYTF. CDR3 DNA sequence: TGTGCCAGCAGTTTGTTGGACGGCTACACCTTC.

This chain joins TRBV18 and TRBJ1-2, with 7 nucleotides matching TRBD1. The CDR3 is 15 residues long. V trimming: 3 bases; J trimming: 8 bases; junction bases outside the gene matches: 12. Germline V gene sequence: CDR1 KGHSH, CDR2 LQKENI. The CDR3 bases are TGTGCCAGCTCACCGATACCGGGACAGCTGGGAGGCTACACCTTC. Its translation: CASSPIPGQLGGYTF.

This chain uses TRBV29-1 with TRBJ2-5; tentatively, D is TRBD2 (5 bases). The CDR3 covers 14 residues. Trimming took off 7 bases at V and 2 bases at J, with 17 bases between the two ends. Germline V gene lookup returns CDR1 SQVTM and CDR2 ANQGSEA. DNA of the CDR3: TGCAGCGGGGAAGGAGGCAGCTCTCAAGAGACCCAGTACTTC. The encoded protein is CSGEGGSSQETQYF. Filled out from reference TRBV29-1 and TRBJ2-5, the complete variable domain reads SAVISQKPSRDICQRGTSLTIQCQVDSQVTMMFWYRQQPGQSLTLIATANQGSEATYESGFVIDKFPISRPNLTFSTLTVSNMSPEDSSIYLCSGEGGSSQETQYFGPGTRLLVL.

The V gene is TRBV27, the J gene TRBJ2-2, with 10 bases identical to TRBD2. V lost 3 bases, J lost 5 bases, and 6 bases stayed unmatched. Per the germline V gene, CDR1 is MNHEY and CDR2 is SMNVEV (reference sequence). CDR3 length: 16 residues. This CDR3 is CASSFWSSGGTGELFF. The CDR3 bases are TGTGCCAGCAGTTTTTGGAGTAGCGGGGGGACCGGGGAGCTGTTTTTT.

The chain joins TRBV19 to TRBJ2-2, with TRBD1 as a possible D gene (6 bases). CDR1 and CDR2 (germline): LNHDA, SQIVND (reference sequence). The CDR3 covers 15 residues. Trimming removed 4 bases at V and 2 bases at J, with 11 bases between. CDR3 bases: TGTGCCAGTAGTACCCGGACAGTTAACACCGGGGAGCTGTTTTTT. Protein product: CASSTRTVNTGELFF.